Listed here are 27 T cell receptor beta chains from one sample, sequenced in a study of identical twins. TCRdb independently ran MiXCR on the 5' RACE reads; one entry per CDR3 protein. The sample carries 350,000 to 500,000 distinct CDR3 sequences, around 20% recorded once. The sequencing input was naive T cells sorted from blood. The receptor source for this set is a man in his forties or fifties in good health.

This clonotype was observed many times. This sequence joins TRBV7-8 and TRBJ2-7; D is uncertain. Trimming left V 6 bases short and J 3 bases short, with 12 bases between. The CDR3 runs 13 residues. Germline V gene sequence: CDR1 SGHVS, CDR2 FQNEAQ. The CDR3 bases are TGTGCCAGCAGTGAACGGATTCACTACGAGCAGTACTTC. It is translated as CASSERIHYEQYF.

This clonotype was observed a few times. The J gene is TRBJ2-2, the V gene TRBV15; D is perhaps TRBD2 (5 bases). V lost 1 base and J 3 bases, leaving 9 bases between the germline ends. CDR3 length: 15 amino acids. Germline V gene data show CDR1 as LNHNV and CDR2 as YYDKDF (reference sequence). CDR3 sequence (DNA): TGTGCCACCAGCAGAGGGGGAGTCTACACCGGGGAGCTGTTTTTT. Translated, it gives CATSRGGVYTGELFF. The full variable domain, its missing parts supplied by reference TRBV15 and TRBJ2-2, is DAMVIQNPRYQVTQFGKPVTLSCSQTLNHNVMYWYQQKSSQAPKLLFHYYDKDFNNEADTPDNFQSRRPNTSFCFLDIRSPGLGDTAMYLCATSRGGVYTGELFFGEGSRLTVL.

This clonotype has ten or more counts. This chain's CDR3 is CSVQTSGERSSYNEQFF. For the CDR3, the DNA is TGCAGCGTCCAGACTAGCGGGGAACGAAGCTCCTACAATGAGCAGTTCTTC. The chain combines TRBV29-1 with TRBJ2-1; 11 bases map to TRBD2. The CDR3 extends over 17 amino acids. Germline CDR1 reads SQVTM; CDR2 reads ANQGSEA. V shed 6 bases, J shed 0 bases, and the junction held 10 bases outside the gene matches.

Only a few counts were recorded for this clonotype. The chain recombines TRBV7-9 with TRBJ1-4, with 9 bases that match TRBD1. This CDR3 region has 15 residues. Germline CDR1 reads SEHNR; CDR2 reads FQNEAQ (reference sequence). J was trimmed by 14 bases and V by 4 bases; bases with no gene match: 14. This CDR3 is CASSYTGQGPRDLFF. In nucleotides, the CDR3 is TGTGCCAGCAGCTATACTGGACAGGGGCCGAGAGACCTGTTTTTT. The variable domain in full, with the rest retrieved from reference TRBV7-9 and TRBJ1-4, is DTGVSQNPRHKITKRGQNVTFRCDPISEHNRLYWYRQTLGQGPEFLTYFQNEAQLEKSRLLSDRFSAERPKGSFSTLEIQRTEQGDSAMYLCASSYTGQGPRDLFFGSGTQLSVL.

This clonotype was observed a handful of times. The gene calls are TRBV2 and TRBJ1-3, with 7 bases fitting TRBD1. The CDR3 covers 15 residues. Germline V gene sequence: CDR1 SNHLY, CDR2 FYNNEI. Germline trimming cut 8 bases from V and 3 bases from J; bases unmatched to any gene: 10. The CDR3 DNA is TGTGCCAGCGGACAGGAAAGGACCGGTGGAAACACCATATATTTT. Translation: CASGQERTGGNTIYF.

CDR3 coding DNA: TGTGCCAGCAGTTGGGATTCCGGGGGGACTACCCGGCCAACCCCATACGAGCAGTACTTC. Its translation: CASSWDSGGTTRPTPYEQYF. This chain joins TRBV6-2 or TRBV6-3 and TRBJ2-7, with TRBD2 identical over 7 bases. The V gene's germline CDR1 is MNHEY and CDR2 SVGEGT. The CDR3 runs 20 residues. With V trimmed by 4 bases and J by 4 bases, 25 bases remained unmatched.

The chain has TRBV7-2 and TRBJ1-5, with TRBD1 identical over 9 bases. This CDR3 contains 14 residues. Germline CDR1 and CDR2: SGHTA and FQGNSA. The junction had 5 bases not matched to a gene; V was cut back by 2 bases and J by 9 bases. The CDR3 DNA follows: TGTGCCAGCAGCTTAAGACAGGGGGTCTGGCCCCAGCATTTT. It specifies CASSLRQGVWPQHF.

On this clonotype itself: The DNA is omitted, as the CDR3 cannot be located on it reliably, and the CDR3 follows TCRdb's listing. This sequence joins TRBV12-5 and TRBJ1-2; the D call TRBD1 from the table was never checked on the DNA. Germline CDR1 reads LGHNT; CDR2 reads FRNRAP. The CDR3 spans 16 residues, counting both ends. This chain's CDR3 is CASGLVGQGILDGFTF.

Many counts were recorded for this clonotype. The CDR3 protein is CSARTGTGNTIYF. CDR3 nucleotides: TGCAGTGCTAGGACAGGGACTGGAAACACCATATATTTT. The chain joins TRBV20-1 to TRBJ1-3; 7 bases align to TRBD1. CDR1 is DFQATT, CDR2 SNEGSKA, per germline (reference sequence). The V segment lost 3 bases and the J segment 2 bases; nucleotides outside the gene matches: 1. The CDR3 contains 13 residues.

V gene TRBV29-1 combines with J gene TRBJ2-3, with D possibly being TRBD1 or TRBD2 (5 bases each). V was cut by 4 bases and J by 0 bases, with 11 bases left in between. The CDR3 loop spans 14 amino acids. CDR1 and CDR2 from the germline V gene are SQVTM and ANQGSEA. CDR3: CSVAPRESTDTQYF. The CDR3 DNA is TGCAGCGTTGCCCCCAGGGAGAGCACAGATACGCAGTATTTT.

This clonotype was seen a handful of times. The chain is built from TRBV6-2 or TRBV6-3 and TRBJ1-1; D gene unclear. The CDR3 runs 14 residues. Germline CDR1 and CDR2: MNHEY and SVGEGT. Trimming stripped 0 bases from V and 1 base from J, with 6 bases between. CDR3 sequence (DNA): TGTGCCAGCAGTTACTCGAGGCAGAACACTGAAGCTTTCTTT. Its translation: CASSYSRQNTEAFF.

This clonotype was counted at least ten times. V is TRBV28 and J is TRBJ1-1; perhaps TRBD1 as D (5 bases). CDR3 size: 13 residues. V lost 10 bases to trimming and J lost 11 bases, with 23 bases between them. Germline V lookup: CDR1 MDHEN, CDR2 SYDVKM. The CDR3 loop reads CATHRGTKGRAFF. As DNA, the CDR3 is TGTGCCACACATCGCGGGACGAAAGGGCGCGCTTTCTTT.

This clonotype showed up just a few times. This rearrangement joins TRBV10-3 to TRBJ1-2, with D perhaps matching TRBD1 (6 bases). The CDR3 totals 17 residues. Deletions cut 4 bases from V and 0 bases from J, with 18 bases between. CDR1 ENHRY and CDR2 SYGVKD come from the germline V gene. The DNA for the CDR3 is TGTGCCATCAGTGGGCGGACAGAGGGGTCTTCTAACTATGGCTACACCTTC. Its protein is CAISGRTEGSSNYGYTF.

This clonotype showed up many times. The chain joins TRBV6-1 to TRBJ2-1, with 8 positions matching TRBD2. Germline V lookup: CDR1 MNHNS, CDR2 SASEGT. V lost 10 bases to trimming and J lost 0 bases; unmatched junction nucleotides: 14. The CDR3 is 17 amino acids. The CDR3 DNA reads TGTGCCACCCTTAGGTTTAGCGGGATTAGCTCCTACAATGAGCAGTTCTTC. Protein sequence: CATLRFSGISSYNEQFF.

Many counts were recorded for this clonotype. The rearrangement links TRBV12-3 or TRBV12-4 to TRBJ1-4, with no clear D. The V gene lost 4 bases and the J gene lost 7 bases, with 7 bases spanning the gap. This CDR3 contains 12 residues. The chain's CDR3 is CASSSQSEKLFF. The CDR3, as DNA: TGTGCCAGCAGTTCTCAGAGTGAAAAACTGTTTTTT.

Ten or more counts support this clonotype. The rearrangement uses TRBV29-1 and TRBJ2-5; D unclear. This CDR3 contains 11 residues. The V gene lost 2 bases and the J gene lost 5 bases, with 6 bases spanning the gap. Looked up from germline, CDR1 is SQVTM and CDR2 is ANQGSEA. CDR3 DNA sequence: TGCAGCGTTGAACTCTGGGAGACCCAGTACTTC. Translating gives CSVELWETQYF.

The chain links TRBV2 to TRBJ2-5; 9 nucleotides match TRBD1. CDR3 length: 14 residues. CDR1 SNHLY and CDR2 FYNNEI come from the germline V gene. V was pared by 2 bases and J by 4 bases, with 2 bases of the junction left unmatched. The CDR3 bases are TGTGCCAGCAGTGAATACAGGGGGCGAGAGACCCAGTACTTC. Translating gives CASSEYRGRETQYF. The full variable domain, its missing parts supplied by reference TRBV2 and TRBJ2-5, is EPEVTQTPSHQVTQMGQEVILRCVPISNHLYFYWYRQILGQKVEFLVSFYNNEISEKSEIFDDQFSVERPDGSNFTLKIRSTKLEDSAMYFCASSEYRGRETQYFGPGTRLLVL.

The V and J genes are TRBV20-1 and TRBJ2-7; 8 bases are shared with TRBD1. The germline V gene has CDR1 DFQATT and CDR2 SNEGSKA (reference sequence). The CDR3 covers 15 residues. The junction had 12 bases not matched to a gene; V was cut back by 4 bases and J by 4 bases. In DNA, the CDR3 is TGCAGTGCTACCGTCATAACAGGGGGTGGGTACGAGCAGTACTTC. It yields the protein CSATVITGGGYEQYF.

This clonotype has ten or more counts. The V and J genes are TRBV29-1 and TRBJ2-3; 7 positions match TRBD2. The V gene end was trimmed by 6 bases and the J gene end by 4 bases; junction bases not matched to a gene: 10. CDR1 is SQVTM and CDR2 is ANQGSEA in the germline V gene. The CDR3 is 14 amino acids. CDR3 sequence (DNA): TGCAGCGTCCGGCGGGAGTTCACCCCAGATACGCAGTATTTT. Residues: CSVRREFTPDTQYF.

The chain uses TRBV4-3 and TRBJ2-7, with 9 bases identical to TRBD2. Trimming removed 0 bases from V and 7 bases from J; junction bases left unmatched: 13. CDR1 LGHNA and CDR2 YSLEER come from the germline V gene. This CDR3 comprises 17 residues. The CDR3: CASSQDMTSGNLLEQYF. In DNA, the CDR3 is TGCGCCAGCAGCCAAGATATGACTAGCGGAAACCTATTGGAGCAGTACTTC.

The J gene is TRBJ1-1, the V gene TRBV15, with D tentatively TRBD1 (5 bases). Germline V gives CDR1 LNHNV, CDR2 YYDKDF (reference sequence). The CDR3 covers 14 residues. V lost 1 base, J lost 6 bases, and 12 bases lay in between. CDR3 DNA: TGTGCCACCAGCAGAGCAGGGCAGCGCGCTGAAGCTTTCTTT. Translated: CATSRAGQRAEAFF.

This clonotype was observed a few times. V and J are TRBV7-6 and TRBJ2-7; tentatively, D is TRBD1 (6 bases). V lost 0 bases, J lost 5 bases, and 8 bases lay in between. The CDR3 has 13 amino acids. In germline, CDR1 is SGHVS, CDR2 FNYEAQ. The CDR3 DNA reads TGTGCCAGCAGCTTAGCCAGGGGCCACGAGCAGTACTTC. It translates to CASSLARGHEQYF.

The table lists this clonotype with many counts. The V call is TRBV20-1, the J call TRBJ1-1; D is unclear. The CDR3 is 11 amino acids. The V end lost 5 bases, the J end lost 4 bases, and 8 bases lay between the germline ends. Germline CDR1 and CDR2: DFQATT and SNEGSKA (reference sequence). The CDR3 nucleotides are TGCAGTGCTTTTAGTCGCACTGAAGCTTTCTTT. This codes for CSAFSRTEAFF.

Ten or more counts support this clonotype. The chain joins TRBV27 to TRBJ2-7; D is uncertain. The CDR3 contains 14 residues. V was pared by 4 bases and J by 2 bases, with 12 bases between. CDR1 and CDR2 (germline): MNHEY, SMNVEV (reference sequence). CDR3 amino acids: CASSYGVSAYEQYF. DNA for the CDR3: TGTGCCAGCAGTTATGGCGTGTCGGCCTACGAGCAGTACTTC.

This clonotype showed up just a few times. This chain links TRBV4-3 with TRBJ2-7; D possibly corresponds to TRBD1 (5 bases). CDR1 and CDR2 (germline): LGHNA, YSLEER. V lost 0 bases and J lost 2, with 20 bases in between. The CDR3 length is 18 residues. The chain's CDR3 is CASSQEGPRSPFPYEQYF. As DNA, the CDR3 is TGCGCCAGCAGCCAAGAGGGGCCTAGAAGCCCTTTCCCCTACGAGCAGTACTTC.

CDR3 region: CAWRGQGDQHEQYF. The CDR3 DNA reads as TGTGCCTGGAGGGGACAGGGTGACCAACACGAGCAGTACTTC. The chain links TRBV30 to TRBJ2-7; 9 bases line up with TRBD1. This CDR3 has 14 residues. Per the germline V gene, CDR1 is GTSNPN and CDR2 is SVGIG (reference sequence). With V trimmed by 3 bases and J by 5 bases, 8 bases remained unmatched. Filled out from reference TRBV30 and TRBJ2-7, the complete variable domain reads SQTIHQWPATLVQPVGSPLSLECTVEGTSNPNLYWYRQAAGRGLQLLFYSVGIGQISSEVPQNLSASRPQDRQFILSSKKLLLSDSGFYLCAWRGQGDQHEQYFGPGTRLTVT.

Turning to this clonotype: A junction boundary mismatches the germline segment, possibly from a read error. This chain connects TRBV29-1 to TRBJ1-5; 7 nucleotides line up with TRBD1. This CDR3 is 12 amino acids long. Germline CDR1 is SQVTM and CDR2 is ANQGSEA. The CDR3 spells CSVEANSGQKYF. The CDR3 nucleotides are TGCAGCGTTGAGGCGAACTCGGGACAGAAATATTTT.